This T cell receptor (beta chain) was identified during a study of blood T cell repertoires in COVID-19. Study-wide context: The analysed material was cDNA or gDNA that came from T cells, B-cell-depleted T cells, or PBMCs.

Per the study methods: Estimated nucleated cell counts came from reference gene primer amplification. TCRdb's copy holds only in-frame clones and misses some; the assay was immunoSEQ multiplex PCR. V and J calls and clone size are as listed in that table; D and trimming were resolved from the DNA. The data contain about 250,000 clones, about nine tenths of them singletons. Recovered participants had two consecutive negative NP/OP PCR tests, healthcare professional clearance, or symptom resolution. The CDR3 is 17 amino acids. The junction had 10 bases not matched to a gene; V was cut back by 2 bases and J by 3 bases. Germline V gives CDR1 MNHEY, CDR2 SMNVEV (reference sequence).

The chain uses TRBV27 and TRBJ1-1, with 9 bases matching TRBD1. The sequence came from a young man who had recovered from COVID-19. The source material was PBMCs or T cells enriched from blood (not recorded which). CDR3 DNA sequence: TGTGCCAGCAGTTTACCACTGACAGGGGGTGGCTACACTGAAGCTTTCTTT. It encodes CASSLPLTGGGYTEAFF.